This TCR beta chain was found in a study of blood T cell repertoires in COVID-19. Original handling: Quantification of nucleated cells was approximated via reference gene primer amplification. The repertoire was sequenced with immunoSEQ multiplex PCR; TCRdb's copy has only in-frame clones and lacks some. V and J calls and clone size follow that table, whereas D and trimming were derived from the DNA. This sample has about 120,000 clones, with over 65% found just once. V was pared by 3 bases and J by 11 bases, with 19 bases between. This CDR3 is built from 14 residues. The germline V gene has CDR1 LNHNV and CDR2 YYDKDF (reference sequence).

The specimen sequenced was peripheral blood. This clonotype was obtained from a human donor with acute or convalescent COVID-19. The donor label of this sample is uncertain. The rearrangement joins TRBV15 to TRBJ2-5; maybe TRBD2 (6 bases). The CDR3 sequence is CATSSPGKVAVQYF. The DNA for the CDR3 is TGTGCCACCAGCAGCCCTGGGAAGGTAGCGGTACAGTACTTC.